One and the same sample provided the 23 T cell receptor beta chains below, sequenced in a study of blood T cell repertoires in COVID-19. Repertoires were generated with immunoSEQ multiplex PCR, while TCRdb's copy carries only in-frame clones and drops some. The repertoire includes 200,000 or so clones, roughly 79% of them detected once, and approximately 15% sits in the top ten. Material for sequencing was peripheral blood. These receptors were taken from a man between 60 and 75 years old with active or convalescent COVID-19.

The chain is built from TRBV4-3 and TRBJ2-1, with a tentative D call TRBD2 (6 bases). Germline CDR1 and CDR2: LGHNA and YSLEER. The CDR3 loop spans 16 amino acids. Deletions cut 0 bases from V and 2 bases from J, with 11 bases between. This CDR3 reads CASSQDSAGTYNEQFF. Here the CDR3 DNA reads TGCGCCAGCAGCCAAGATTCAGCGGGTACCTACAATGAGCAGTTCTTC.

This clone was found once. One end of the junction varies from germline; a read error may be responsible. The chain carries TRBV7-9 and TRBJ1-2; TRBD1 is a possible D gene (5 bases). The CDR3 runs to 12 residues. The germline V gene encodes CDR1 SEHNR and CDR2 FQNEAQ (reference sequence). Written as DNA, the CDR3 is TGTGCCAGCAGCTTAGATGACAGCTTAGTTTCCTTC. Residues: CASSLDDSLVSF.

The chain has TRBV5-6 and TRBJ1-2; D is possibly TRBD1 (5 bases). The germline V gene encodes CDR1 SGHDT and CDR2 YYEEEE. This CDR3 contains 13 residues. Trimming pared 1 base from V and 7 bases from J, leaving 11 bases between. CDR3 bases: TGTGCCAGCAGCTTGATCAGTCAGGGTGGCTACACCTTC. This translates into CASSLISQGGYTF.

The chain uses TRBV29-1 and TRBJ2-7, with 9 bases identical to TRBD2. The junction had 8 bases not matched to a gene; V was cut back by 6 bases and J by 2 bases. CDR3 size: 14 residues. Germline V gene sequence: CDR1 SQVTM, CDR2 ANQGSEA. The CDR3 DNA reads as TGCAGCGTGGGTCGAGCGGGGGGTCCCTACGAGCAGTACTTC. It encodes CSVGRAGGPYEQYF.

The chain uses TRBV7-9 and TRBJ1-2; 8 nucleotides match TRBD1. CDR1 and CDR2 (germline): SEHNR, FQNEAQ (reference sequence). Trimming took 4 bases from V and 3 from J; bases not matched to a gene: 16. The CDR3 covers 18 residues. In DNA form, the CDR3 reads TGTGCCAGCAGCTCTCCTGGGACAGGTGATATTGGTGACTATGGCTACACCTTC. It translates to CASSSPGTGDIGDYGYTF. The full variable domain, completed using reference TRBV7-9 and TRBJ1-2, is DTGVSQNPRHKITKRGQNVTFRCDPISEHNRLYWYRQTLGQGPEFLTYFQNEAQLEKSRLLSDRFSAERPKGSFSTLEIQRTEQGDSAMYLCASSSPGTGDIGDYGYTFGSGTRLTVV.

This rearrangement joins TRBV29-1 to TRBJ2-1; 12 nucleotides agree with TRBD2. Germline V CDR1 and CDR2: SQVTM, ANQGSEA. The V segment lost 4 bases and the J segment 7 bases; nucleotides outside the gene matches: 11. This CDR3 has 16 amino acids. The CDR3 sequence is CSVGGLAGRPGNEQFF. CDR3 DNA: TGCAGCGTTGGAGGACTAGCGGGACGCCCCGGGAATGAGCAGTTCTTC.

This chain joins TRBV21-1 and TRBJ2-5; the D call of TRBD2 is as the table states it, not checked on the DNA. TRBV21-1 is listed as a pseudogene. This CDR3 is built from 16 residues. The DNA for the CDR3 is TGTGCCAGCAGCAAAGTTGACGGGAGCGGTCCCAAGACCCAGTACTTC. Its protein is CASSKVDGSGPKTQYF.

CDR3 DNA: TGCAGCGTTGAAGGGGGCTTCAATCAGCCCCAGCATTTT. This gives the protein CSVEGGFNQPQHF. The genes are TRBV29-1 and TRBJ1-5, with D maybe TRBD1 (5 bases). CDR1 and CDR2 (germline): SQVTM, ANQGSEA. Trimming took off 1 base at V and 3 bases at J, with 7 bases between the two ends. The CDR3 is 13 residues long.

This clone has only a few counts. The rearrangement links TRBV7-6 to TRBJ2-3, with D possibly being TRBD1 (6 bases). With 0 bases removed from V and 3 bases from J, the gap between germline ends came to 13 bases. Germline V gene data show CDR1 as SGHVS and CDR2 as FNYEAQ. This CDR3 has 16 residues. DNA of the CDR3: TGTGCCAGCAGCTTAGCGCAGGGGATCCCAACAGATACGCAGTATTTT. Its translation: CASSLAQGIPTDTQYF. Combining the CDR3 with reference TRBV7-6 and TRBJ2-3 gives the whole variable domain GAGVSQSPRYKVTKRGQDVALRCDPISGHVSLYWYRQALGQGPEFLTYFNYEAQQDKSGLPNDRFSAERPEGSISTLTIQRTEQRDSAMYRCASSLAQGIPTDTQYFGPGTRLTVL.

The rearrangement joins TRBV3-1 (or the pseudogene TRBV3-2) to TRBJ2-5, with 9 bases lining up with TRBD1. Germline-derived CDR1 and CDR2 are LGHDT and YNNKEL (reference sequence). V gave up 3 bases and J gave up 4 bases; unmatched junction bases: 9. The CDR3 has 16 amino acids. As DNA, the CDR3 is TGTGCCAGCAGCCAGGCCCCGGGACAGGGAAGAGAGACCCAGTACTTC. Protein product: CASSQAPGQGRETQYF.

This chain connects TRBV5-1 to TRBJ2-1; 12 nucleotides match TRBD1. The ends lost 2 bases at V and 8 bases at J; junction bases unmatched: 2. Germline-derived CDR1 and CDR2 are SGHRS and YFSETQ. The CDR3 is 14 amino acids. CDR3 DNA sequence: TGCGCCAGCAGCTTCGGGACAGGGGGCGATGAGCAGTTCTTC. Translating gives CASSFGTGGDEQFF.

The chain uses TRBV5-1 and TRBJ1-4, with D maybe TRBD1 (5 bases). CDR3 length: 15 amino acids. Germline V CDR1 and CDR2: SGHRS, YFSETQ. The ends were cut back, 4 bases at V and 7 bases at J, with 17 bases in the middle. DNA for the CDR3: TGCGCCAGCAGCCTCCAAGACAGTCCGGGTGAAAAACTGTTTTTT. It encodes CASSLQDSPGEKLFF.

CDR3 DNA: TGTGCCAGCAGCCCTCCGGCCCTACAGGGGGCCCCTTATTCAAAGTTCTTC. Amino acids: CASSPPALQGAPYSKFF. V is TRBV28 and J is TRBJ2-1; the match to TRBD1 covers 9 bases. Unmatched junction bases numbered 23, after V lost 6 bases and J lost 14 bases. Germline CDR1 is MDHEN and CDR2 is SYDVKM. The CDR3 consists of 17 residues.

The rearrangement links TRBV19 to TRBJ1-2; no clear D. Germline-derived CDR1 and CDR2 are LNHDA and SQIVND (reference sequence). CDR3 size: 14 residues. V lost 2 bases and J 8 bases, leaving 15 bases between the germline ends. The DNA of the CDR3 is TGTGCCAGTAGTATATTCCCCCCAAAAGCGGGCTACACCTTC. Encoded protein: CASSIFPPKAGYTF.

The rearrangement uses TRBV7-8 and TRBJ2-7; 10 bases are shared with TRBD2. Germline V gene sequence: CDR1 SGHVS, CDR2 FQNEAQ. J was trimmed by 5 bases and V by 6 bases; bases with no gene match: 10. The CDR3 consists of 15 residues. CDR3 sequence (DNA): TGTGCCAGCAGTTACCAAACCGGGACTAGCGACGAGCAGTACTTC. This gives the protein CASSYQTGTSDEQYF.

The CDR3 nucleotides are TGTGCCAGCAGCTTCACAGGTGGCCTACAAGAGACCCAGTACTTC. Translating it yields CASSFTGGLQETQYF. The genes are TRBV7-3 and TRBJ2-5; maybe TRBD1 (5 bases). V shed 3 bases and J shed 2 bases, with 13 bases lying between them. The CDR3 runs 15 residues. Germline loops: CDR1 SGHTA, CDR2 FQGTGA.

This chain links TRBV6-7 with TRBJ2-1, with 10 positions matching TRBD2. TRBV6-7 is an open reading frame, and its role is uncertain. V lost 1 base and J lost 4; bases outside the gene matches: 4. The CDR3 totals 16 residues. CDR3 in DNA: TGTGCCAGCAGTTACTTCGGGACTAGCGTATACAATGAGCAGTTCTTC. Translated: CASSYFGTSVYNEQFF.

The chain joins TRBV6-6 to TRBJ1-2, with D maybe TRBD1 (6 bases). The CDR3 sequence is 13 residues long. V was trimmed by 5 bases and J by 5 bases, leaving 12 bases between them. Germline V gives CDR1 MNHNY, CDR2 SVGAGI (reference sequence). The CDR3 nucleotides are TGTGCCAGCAGTCCAGGGGCCCCGTATGGCTACACCTTC. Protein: CASSPGAPYGYTF.

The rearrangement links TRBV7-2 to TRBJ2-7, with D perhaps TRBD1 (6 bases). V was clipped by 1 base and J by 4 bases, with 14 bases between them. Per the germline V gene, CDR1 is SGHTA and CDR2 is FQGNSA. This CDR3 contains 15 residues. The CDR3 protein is CASSLVAQGQYEQYF. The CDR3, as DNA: TGTGCCAGCAGCTTAGTAGCACAGGGTCAATACGAGCAGTACTTC.

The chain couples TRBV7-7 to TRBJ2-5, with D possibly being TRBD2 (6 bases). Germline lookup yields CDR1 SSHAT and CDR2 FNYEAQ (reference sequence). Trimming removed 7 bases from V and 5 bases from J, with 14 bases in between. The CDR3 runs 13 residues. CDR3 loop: CASTRGFGETQYF. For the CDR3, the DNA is TGTGCCAGCACGCGGGGCTTCGGGGAGACCCAGTACTTC. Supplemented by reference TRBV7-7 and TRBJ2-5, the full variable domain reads GAGVSQSPRYKVTKRGQDVTLRCDPISSHATLYWYQQALGQGPEFLTYFNYEAQPDKSGLPSDRFSAERPEGSISTLTIQRTEQRDSAMYRCASTRGFGETQYFGPGTRLLVL.

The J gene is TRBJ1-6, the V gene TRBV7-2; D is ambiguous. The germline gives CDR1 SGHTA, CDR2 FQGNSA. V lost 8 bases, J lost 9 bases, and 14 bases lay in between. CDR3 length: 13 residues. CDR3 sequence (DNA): TGTGCCAGCCAGGAGGTAGTTAGTTCACCCCTCCACTTT. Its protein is CASQEVVSSPLHF.

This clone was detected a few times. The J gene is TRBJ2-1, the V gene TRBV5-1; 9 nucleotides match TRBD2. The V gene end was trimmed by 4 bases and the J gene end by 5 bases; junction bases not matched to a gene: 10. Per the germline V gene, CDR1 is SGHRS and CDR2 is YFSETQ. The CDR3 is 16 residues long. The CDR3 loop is CASSARAGGAHNEQFF. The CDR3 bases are TGCGCCAGCAGCGCCCGGGCGGGAGGGGCACACAATGAGCAGTTCTTC.

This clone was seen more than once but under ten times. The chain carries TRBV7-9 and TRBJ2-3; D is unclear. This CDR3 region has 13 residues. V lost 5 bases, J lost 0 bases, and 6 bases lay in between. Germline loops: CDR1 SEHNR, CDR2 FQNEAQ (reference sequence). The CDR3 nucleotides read TGTGCCAGCAGCAGCGCTAGCACAGATACGCAGTATTTT. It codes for CASSSASTDTQYF. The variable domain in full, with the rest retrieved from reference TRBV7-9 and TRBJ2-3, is DTGVSQNPRHKITKRGQNVTFRCDPISEHNRLYWYRQTLGQGPEFLTYFQNEAQLEKSRLLSDRFSAERPKGSFSTLEIQRTEQGDSAMYLCASSSASTDTQYFGPGTRLTVL.